This entry lists 16 T cell receptor beta chains sequenced from one sample in a study of blood T cell repertoires in COVID-19. Only in-frame clones appear in the TCRdb table, and some are missing; sequencing was by immunoSEQ multiplex PCR. The sample yields about 100,000 clones, about 85% seen once. Sample: peripheral blood. These receptor sequences come from a woman aged 45 to 65 with COVID-19, enrolled during active disease.

This chain links TRBV5-1 with TRBJ2-5, with 9 bases aligning to TRBD1. The germline gives CDR1 SGHRS, CDR2 YFSETQ. This CDR3 has 15 amino acids. Trimming cost V 4 bases and J 2 bases; bases outside gene matches: 6. The CDR3 spells CASSLTGQGQETQYF. In DNA form, the CDR3 reads TGCGCCAGCAGCCTAACGGGACAGGGACAAGAGACCCAGTACTTC.

This clone was seen a few times. The chain joins TRBV7-9 to TRBJ2-5; 7 nucleotides match TRBD2. V dropped 4 bases and J dropped 7; count of bases not matched to a gene: 0. This CDR3 has 11 residues. Germline V gene lookup returns CDR1 SEHNR and CDR2 FQNEAQ (reference sequence). In nucleotides, the CDR3 is TGTGCCAGCAGCTGGGAGGGGACCCAGTACTTC. As protein: CASSWEGTQYF.

This chain connects TRBV7-2 to TRBJ2-3, with 9 positions matching TRBD2. Germline V gives CDR1 SGHTA, CDR2 FQGNSA. The CDR3 length is 16 residues. The junction had 7 bases not matched to a gene; V was cut back by 2 bases and J by 4 bases. This CDR3 is CASSLRGGGAADTQYF. CDR3 DNA: TGTGCCAGCAGCTTACGTGGCGGGGGGGCCGCAGATACGCAGTATTTT.

The rearrangement uses TRBV7-9 and TRBJ1-5; tentative D call: TRBD1 (6 bases). The germline V gene encodes CDR1 SEHNR and CDR2 FQNEAQ (reference sequence). The CDR3 loop spans 15 amino acids. Trimming took off 2 bases at V and 4 bases at J, with 12 bases between the two ends. The CDR3 protein is CASSLSRGGNQPQHF. The CDR3 DNA follows: TGTGCCAGCAGCTTATCCAGGGGAGGGAATCAGCCCCAGCATTTT.

The DNA for the CDR3 is TGCGCCAGCAGCCAAGAGCCGGGGACAGATACGCAGTATTTT. It is translated as CASSQEPGTDTQYF. J is TRBJ2-3 and V is TRBV4-3; TRBD2 might be the D (5 bases). CDR1 LGHNA and CDR2 YSLEER come from the germline V gene. Trimming cost V 0 bases and J 3 bases, with 7 bases left between them. The CDR3 has 14 amino acids.

The rearrangement links TRBV7-9 to TRBJ2-1, with 12 bases fitting TRBD2. Germline trimming cut 2 bases from V and 0 bases from J; bases unmatched to any gene: 8. The CDR3 is 19 residues long. Germline assignment: CDR1 SEHNR and CDR2 FQNEAQ (reference sequence). The CDR3 spells CASSLIASGGESSYNEQFF. DNA of the CDR3: TGTGCCAGCAGCTTAATCGCTAGCGGGGGGGAAAGCTCCTACAATGAGCAGTTCTTC.

This clone was detected a few times. This chain links TRBV2 with TRBJ1-2, with no clear D. The CDR3 sequence is 11 residues long. The germline V and J ends were trimmed by 3 bases and 6 bases, with 5 bases remaining between them. CDR1 SNHLY and CDR2 FYNNEI come from the germline V gene. The CDR3, as DNA: TGTGCCAGCAGTGATACGGATGGCTACACCTTC. Translation gives CASSDTDGYTF.

The chain is built from TRBV6-5 and TRBJ2-1, with 9 bases lining up with TRBD1. The CDR3 spans 14 residues. From germline, CDR1 is MNHEY and CDR2 SVGAGI. The trim removed 8 bases at V and 6 bases at J, leaving 8 bases unmatched. This CDR3 reads CASRPGTGSNEQFF. As DNA, the CDR3 is TGTGCCAGCCGACCCGGGACAGGGAGCAATGAGCAGTTCTTC.

This clone was picked up many times. The same CDR3 also results from other DNA sequences found in this sample. This chain joins TRBV27 and TRBJ1-6; 9 bases are shared with TRBD1. Germline values: CDR1 MNHEY, CDR2 SMNVEV (reference sequence). Trimming removed 6 bases from V and 7 bases from J; junction bases left unmatched: 1. This CDR3 has 13 amino acids. The CDR3 DNA reads as TGTGCCAGCAGAGGACAGGGGAATTCACCCCTCCACTTT. Amino acid sequence: CASRGQGNSPLHF.

The rearrangement joins TRBV2 to TRBJ1-6; D perhaps matches TRBD1 (5 bases). The CDR3 is made up of 15 amino acids. CDR1 is SNHLY, CDR2 FYNNEI, per germline. Trimming took off 6 bases at V and 5 bases at J, with 14 bases between the two ends. The CDR3 DNA is TGTGCCAGCAGGATTGAGGGACTTAATAATTCACCCCTCCACTTT. As protein: CASRIEGLNNSPLHF.

In this sample, this clone turned up once. One end of the junction varies from germline; a read error may be responsible. The CDR3 nucleotides read TGTGCCAGCAGTGTAGCGTTCGCCTACGAGCAGTACTTC. Amino acid sequence: CASSVAFAYEQYF. This chain links TRBV12-3 or TRBV12-4 with TRBJ2-7, with a weak D call TRBD2 (5 bases). The CDR3 runs 13 residues.

The gene calls are TRBV15 and TRBJ2-4; D may be TRBD1 (6 bases). Trimming removed 3 bases at V and 4 bases at J, with 13 bases between. This CDR3 spans 15 amino acids. CDR1 and CDR2 from the germline V gene are LNHNV and YYDKDF (reference sequence). The CDR3 here is CATSSVGQGKNIQYF. As DNA, the CDR3 is TGTGCCACCAGCAGTGTCGGGCAGGGGAAAAACATTCAGTACTTC.

This chain links TRBV5-3 with TRBJ2-1; perhaps TRBD2 as D (5 bases). TRBV5-3 is identified as an open reading frame with a role that is uncertain. The V end lost 2 bases, the J end lost 6 bases, and 12 bases lay between the germline ends. CDR3 length equals 14 residues. CDR3 sequence: CARSFSGKGNEQFF. CDR3 DNA sequence: TGTGCCAGAAGCTTCAGCGGTAAGGGCAATGAGCAGTTCTTC.

This clone was counted ten times or more. The chain recombines TRBV5-1 with TRBJ1-6; 10 nucleotides line up with TRBD1. V was clipped by 4 bases and J by 3 bases; unmatched bases: 4. From germline, CDR1 is SGHRS and CDR2 YFSETQ. The CDR3 covers 16 residues. DNA for the CDR3: TGCGCCAGCAGCCCCGGGACAGGGGACTATAATTCACCCCTCCACTTT. Translation gives CASSPGTGDYNSPLHF.

The chain joins TRBV6-5 to TRBJ2-7; the D is unclear. CDR3 size: 13 residues. Looked up from germline, CDR1 is MNHEY and CDR2 is SVGAGI. The V end was cut by 4 bases, the J end by 3 bases, with 10 bases between. The CDR3 sequence is CASSSPFNYEQYF. CDR3 coding DNA: TGTGCCAGCAGTTCCCCCTTTAACTACGAGCAGTACTTC.

The chain has TRBV5-4 and TRBJ1-2; 9 bases line up with TRBD1. Trimming cost V 0 bases and J 2 bases; bases outside gene matches: 8. Germline CDR1 and CDR2: SGHNT and YYREEE (reference sequence). The CDR3 covers 17 residues. CDR3 region: CASSLGGGQGGNYGYTF. CDR3 sequence (DNA): TGTGCCAGCAGCTTGGGTGGGGGACAGGGCGGAAACTATGGCTACACCTTC.